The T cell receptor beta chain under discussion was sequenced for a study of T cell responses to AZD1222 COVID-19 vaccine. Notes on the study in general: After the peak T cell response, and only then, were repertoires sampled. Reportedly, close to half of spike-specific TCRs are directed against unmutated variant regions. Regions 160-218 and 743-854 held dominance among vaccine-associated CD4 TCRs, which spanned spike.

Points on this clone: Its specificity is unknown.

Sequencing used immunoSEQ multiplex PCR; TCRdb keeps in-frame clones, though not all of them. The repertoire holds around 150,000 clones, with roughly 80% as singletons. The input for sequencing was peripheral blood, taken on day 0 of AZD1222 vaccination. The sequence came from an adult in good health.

The DNA for the CDR3 is TGTGCCAGAAGACTAGCGGGGTTTAATGAGCAGTTCTTC. Translated, it gives CARRLAGFNEQFF. The J gene is TRBJ2-1, the V gene TRBV28; 11 bases are a match to TRBD2. The CDR3 sequence is 13 residues long. Germline CDR1 MDHEN, CDR2 SYDVKM. Trimming at V came to 9 bases and at J to 7 bases, leaving 5 bases not matched to a gene.